Each of the 24 T cell receptor beta chains below was sequenced from the same sample in a study of response to subunit inactivated influenza vaccine. In TCRdb, the RT-PCR reads were re-called with MiXCR into one record per CDR3 protein. The sample shows 650,000 to 800,000 distinct CDR3 sequences, around 13% of them seen only once. Sequenced material: PBMCs from blood, taken approximately 15 days before vaccination. These receptors all come from a man aged 50 to 60 who received an inactivated influenza vaccine.

This sequence joins TRBV5-1 and TRBJ2-3; 9 bases align to TRBD2. The CDR3 contains 16 residues. Germline-derived CDR1 and CDR2 are SGHRS and YFSETQ. The trim removed 1 base at V and 1 base at J, leaving 4 bases unmatched. CDR3 sequence (DNA): TGCGCCAGCAGCTTGAAGCCTAGCGGGGGCACAGATACGCAGTATTTT. Protein product: CASSLKPSGGTDTQYF.

The chain has TRBV20-1 and TRBJ2-7; D remains unclear. The ends were cut back, 6 bases at V and 3 bases at J, with 9 bases in the middle. Per the germline V gene, CDR1 is DFQATT and CDR2 is SNEGSKA (reference sequence). The length of the CDR3 is 11 residues. For the CDR3, the DNA is TGCAGTGCGGGAAGGTTCTACGAGCAGTACTTC. This sequence encodes CSAGRFYEQYF.

The chain carries TRBV30 and TRBJ1-4; 8 positions agree with TRBD1. Germline loops: CDR1 GTSNPN, CDR2 SVGIG (reference sequence). Germline trimming cut 3 bases from V and 3 bases from J; bases unmatched to any gene: 18. CDR3 length: 19 residues. The CDR3 nucleotides read TGTGCCTGGAGACCATACAGGGGGGCGCCTCCCGCGGCTAATGAAAAACTGTTTTTT. This sequence encodes CAWRPYRGAPPAANEKLFF.

There are a few counts of this clonotype. The J gene is TRBJ1-1, the V gene TRBV6-1; TRBD1 is a possible D gene (5 bases). The CDR3 loop spans 14 amino acids. Trimming took 7 bases from V and 1 from J, leaving 13 bases between them. The germline V gene has CDR1 MNHNS and CDR2 SASEGT. The CDR3 sequence is CASTREGTNTEAFF. CDR3 coding DNA: TGTGCCAGCACGAGGGAGGGGACGAACACTGAAGCTTTCTTT.

The sample holds a few counts of this clonotype. This chain links TRBV20-1 with TRBJ1-6; no clear D gene. The ends were cut back, 7 bases at V and 8 bases at J, with 15 bases in the middle. Germline V CDR1 and CDR2: DFQATT, SNEGSKA (reference sequence). This CDR3 is built from 13 residues. This CDR3 reads CSVTRDADSPLHF. CDR3 nucleotides: TGCAGTGTAACCCGGGATGCAGATTCACCCCTCCACTTT.

CDR3 bases: TGTGCCAGCAGCTTAGGCGACCCAGATACGCAGTATTTT. Protein: CASSLGDPDTQYF. The chain recombines TRBV13 with TRBJ2-3; no firm D call. The length of the CDR3 is 13 residues. Germline V gene sequence: CDR1 PRHDT, CDR2 FYEKMQ (reference sequence). The V end was cut by 0 bases, the J end by 4 bases, with 5 bases between.

This clonotype showed up just a few times. CDR3 DNA sequence: TGTGCCAGCAGCGTGGACAGGGGAGGAGATACGCAGTATTTT. Its translation: CASSVDRGGDTQYF. The chain links TRBV5-4 to TRBJ2-3; 9 positions agree with TRBD1. Per germline, CDR1 SGHNT and CDR2 YYREEE (reference sequence). The CDR3 loop spans 14 amino acids. V lost 4 bases, J lost 5 bases, and 5 bases stayed unmatched.

This clonotype was counted only a few times. This rearrangement joins TRBV11-2 to TRBJ2-5, with 7 bases identical to TRBD1. Germline V lookup: CDR1 SGHAT, CDR2 FQNNGV. The CDR3 runs 18 residues. The V gene end was trimmed by 2 bases and the J gene end by 4 bases; junction bases not matched to a gene: 16. The CDR3 is CASSLRTRPTGIGETQYF. In DNA, the CDR3 is TGTGCCAGCAGCTTAAGAACCCGCCCGACAGGGATTGGAGAGACCCAGTACTTC. Full variable domain (remainder filled in from reference TRBV11-2 and TRBJ2-5): EAGVAQSPRYKIIEKRQSVAFWCNPISGHATLYWYQQILGQGPKLLIQFQNNGVVDDSQLPKDRFSAERLKGVDSTLKIQPAKLEDSAVYLCASSLRTRPTGIGETQYFGPGTRLLVL.

The genes are TRBV6-1 and TRBJ1-1; D not certain. CDR1 and CDR2 (germline): MNHNS, SASEGT. The CDR3 sequence is 14 residues long. Trimming shortened V by 0 bases and J by 1 base, and 6 bases separated the two germline ends. The CDR3 region is CASSEASANTEAFF. CDR3 nucleotides: TGTGCCAGCAGTGAAGCGTCGGCGAACACTGAAGCTTTCTTT.

This clonotype was picked up a small number of times. In nucleotides, the CDR3 is TGTGCCAGCAGCTCTATAGCGGGGGGTACCGGGGAGCTGTTTTTT. This codes for CASSSIAGGTGELFF. The genes are TRBV7-6 and TRBJ2-2; 10 nucleotides line up with TRBD2. The germline V gene encodes CDR1 SGHVS and CDR2 FNYEAQ. CDR3 length equals 15 residues. Trimming removed 4 bases from V and 5 bases from J; junction bases left unmatched: 4.

The chain joins TRBV10-3 to TRBJ2-6; 7 bases agree with TRBD1. Germline V gene lookup returns CDR1 ENHRY and CDR2 SYGVKD. J lost 4 bases, V lost 11 bases, and 8 bases had no gene match. The CDR3 consists of 14 residues. The CDR3 coding sequence is TGTGCCGTAAGACAGGGCGCAGGGGCCAACGTCCTGACTTTC. This codes for CAVRQGAGANVLTF.

In DNA form, the CDR3 reads TGCAGCGTTGAAGAGGGGTTTGGCTACACCTTC. Residues: CSVEEGFGYTF. This chain links TRBV29-1 with TRBJ1-2; D gene ambiguous. The germline gives CDR1 SQVTM, CDR2 ANQGSEA. The length of the CDR3 is 11 residues. V lost 0 bases, J lost 7 bases, and 6 bases lay in between. Supplemented by reference TRBV29-1 and TRBJ1-2, the full variable domain reads SAVISQKPSRDICQRGTSLTIQCQVDSQVTMMFWYRQQPGQSLTLIATANQGSEATYESGFVIDKFPISRPNLTFSTLTVSNMSPEDSSIYLCSVEEGFGYTFGSGTRLTVV.

V and J are TRBV20-1 and TRBJ2-3; 12 nucleotides line up with TRBD2. V trimming: 4 bases; J trimming: 3 bases; junction bases outside the gene matches: 5. The CDR3 is 15 residues long. Germline CDR1 DFQATT, CDR2 SNEGSKA (reference sequence). In DNA form, the CDR3 reads TGCAGTGCTACCCGACTAGCGGGAGTTACAGATACGCAGTATTTT. It specifies CSATRLAGVTDTQYF.

In this sample, this clonotype turned up a few times. V is TRBV10-3 and J is TRBJ2-7, with 7 bases identical to TRBD2. Germline V gives CDR1 ENHRY, CDR2 SYGVKD. The junction had 11 bases not matched to a gene; V was cut back by 4 bases and J by 5 bases. CDR3 length equals 15 residues. This chain's CDR3 is CAISVGREKMNEQYF. The CDR3 bases are TGTGCCATCAGTGTAGGGCGGGAGAAAATGAACGAGCAGTACTTC.

This chain connects TRBV6-2 or TRBV6-3 to TRBJ2-1, with 10 bases lining up with TRBD2. V was clipped by 5 bases and J by 8 bases; unmatched bases: 9. CDR3 size: 15 residues. Germline CDR1 MNHEY, CDR2 SVGEGT. CDR3 region: CASSRLAGELYEQFF. CDR3 sequence (DNA): TGTGCCAGCAGTCGCCTAGCGGGAGAACTGTATGAGCAGTTCTTC.

The rearrangement uses TRBV5-6 and TRBJ1-3; D gene uncertain. V shed 4 bases and J shed 0 bases, with 11 bases lying between them. CDR1 is SGHDT, CDR2 YYEEEE, per germline. The CDR3 loop spans 15 amino acids. The DNA of the CDR3 is TGTGCCAGCAGCACTCCGGGGTACTCTGGAAACACCATATATTTT. Its protein product is CASSTPGYSGNTIYF.

V usage is TRBV18 and J usage is TRBJ2-6, with 9 bases that match TRBD1. CDR1 and CDR2 from the germline V gene are KGHSH and LQKENI. The CDR3 totals 16 residues. The junction had 5 bases not matched to a gene; V was cut back by 6 bases and J by 2 bases. This CDR3 reads CASSSGQGAGANVLTF. The CDR3 region has the DNA TGTGCCAGCTCGTCGGGACAGGGTGCTGGGGCCAACGTCCTGACTTTC.

This clonotype was recorded many times. The rearrangement joins TRBV2 to TRBJ2-7, with D maybe TRBD1 (6 bases). The germline CDR1 and CDR2 sequences are SNHLY and FYNNEI. The CDR3 is made up of 14 amino acids. Trimming cost V 6 bases and J 4 bases, with 16 bases left between them. This CDR3 is CASRASGVRYEQYF. In DNA, the CDR3 is TGTGCCAGCAGGGCCTCAGGGGTGAGGTACGAGCAGTACTTC.

This clonotype was counted only a few times. The chain recombines TRBV5-1 with TRBJ2-3; the match to TRBD1 covers 10 bases. CDR3 length equals 15 residues. Germline V CDR1 and CDR2: SGHRS, YFSETQ. The V segment lost 4 bases and the J segment 0 bases; nucleotides outside the gene matches: 2. The CDR3 protein is CASSGDRGSTDTQYF. The CDR3 region has the DNA TGCGCCAGCAGCGGGGACAGGGGAAGCACAGATACGCAGTATTTT.

This clonotype occurred a few times. The rearrangement links TRBV4-2 to TRBJ1-2; D is unresolved. Germline V gene sequence: CDR1 LGHNA, CDR2 YNFKEQ. CDR3 length: 13 amino acids. The V end was cut by 5 bases, the J end by 0 bases, with 7 bases between. DNA of the CDR3: TGTGCCAGCAGCTCATTTACTAACTATGGCTACACCTTC. Amino acids: CASSSFTNYGYTF.

The chain employs TRBV5-5 and TRBJ2-7; D is unresolved. The CDR3 extends over 15 amino acids. CDR1 and CDR2 from the germline V gene are SGHKS and YYEKEE (reference sequence). Trimming removed 4 bases from V and 2 bases from J, with 16 bases in between. CDR3 bases: TGTGCCAGCAGCGTGGACGTGACTCCAACCTACGAGCAGTACTTC. As protein: CASSVDVTPTYEQYF.

The chain couples TRBV5-1 to TRBJ2-1; TRBD2 aligns across 11 bases. J gave up 7 bases and V 3 bases, and 6 bases lay outside the gene matches. The germline gives CDR1 SGHRS, CDR2 YFSETQ. This CDR3 comprises 15 residues. The CDR3 spells CASSSLAGGGNEQFF. The CDR3 DNA reads as TGCGCCAGCAGCTCGCTAGCGGGAGGCGGTAATGAGCAGTTCTTC.

J is TRBJ2-1 and V is TRBV10-3; 9 bases are shared with TRBD2. The germline CDR1 and CDR2 sequences are ENHRY and SYGVKD. The CDR3 is 16 residues long. V was pared by 6 bases and J by 8 bases, with 14 bases of the junction left unmatched. Here the CDR3 reads CAIREGGSGRTYEQFF. The CDR3 DNA sequence: TGTGCCATCAGGGAGGGGGGGAGCGGGAGGACGTATGAGCAGTTCTTC.

The V and J genes are TRBV4-2 and TRBJ2-1, with D possibly being TRBD1 or TRBD2 (5 bases each). This CDR3 is 15 amino acids long. Germline V gene sequence: CDR1 LGHNA, CDR2 YNFKEQ. V was cut by 4 bases and J by 5 bases, with 15 bases left in between. The CDR3: CASSPSEGSHNEQFF. Written as DNA, the CDR3 is TGTGCCAGCAGCCCCTCAGAGGGGAGTCACAATGAGCAGTTCTTC.